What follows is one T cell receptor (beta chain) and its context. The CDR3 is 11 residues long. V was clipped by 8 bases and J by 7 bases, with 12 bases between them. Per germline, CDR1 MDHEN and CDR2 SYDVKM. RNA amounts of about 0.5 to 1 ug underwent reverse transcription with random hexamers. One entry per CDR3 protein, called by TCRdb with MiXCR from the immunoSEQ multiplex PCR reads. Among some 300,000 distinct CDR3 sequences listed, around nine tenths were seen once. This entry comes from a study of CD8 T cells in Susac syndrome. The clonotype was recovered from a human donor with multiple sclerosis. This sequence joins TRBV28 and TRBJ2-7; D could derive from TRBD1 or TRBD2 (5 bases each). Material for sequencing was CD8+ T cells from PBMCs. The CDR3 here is CASRGILEQYF. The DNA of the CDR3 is TGTGCCAGCCGGGGCATCCTGGAGCAGTACTTC. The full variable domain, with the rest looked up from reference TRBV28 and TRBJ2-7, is DVKVTQSSRYLVKRTGEKVFLECVQDMDHENMFWYRQDPGLGLRLIYFSYDVKMKEKGDIPEGYSVSREKKERFSLILESASTNQTSMYLCASRGILEQYFGPGTRLTVT.